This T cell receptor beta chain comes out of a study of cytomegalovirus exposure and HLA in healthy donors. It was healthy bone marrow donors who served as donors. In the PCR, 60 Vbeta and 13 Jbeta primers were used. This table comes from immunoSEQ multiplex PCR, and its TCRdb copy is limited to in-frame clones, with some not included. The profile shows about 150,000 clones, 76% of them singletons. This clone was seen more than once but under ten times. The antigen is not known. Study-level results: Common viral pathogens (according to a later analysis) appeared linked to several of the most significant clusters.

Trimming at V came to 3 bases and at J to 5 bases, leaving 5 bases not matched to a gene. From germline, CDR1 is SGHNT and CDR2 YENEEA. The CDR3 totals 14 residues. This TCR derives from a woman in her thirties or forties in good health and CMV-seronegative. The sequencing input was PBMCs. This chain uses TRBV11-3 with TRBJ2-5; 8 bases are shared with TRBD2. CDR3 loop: CASSFGGAGETQYF. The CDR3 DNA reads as TGTGCCAGCAGCTTCGGGGGGGCCGGGGAGACCCAGTACTTC.